The sequence of this T cell receptor beta chain was determined in a study of regulatory T cells in long-lasting Graves disease (dated by TCRdb to the early 2020s). Background for the entire study: In the newly diagnosed Graves' disease group, patients had been taking antithyroid drugs for less than 3 months. A total of around 35 samples underwent TCR sequencing: around 13 from persistent and around 20 from newly diagnosed Graves' disease patients. Peripheral blood TCR sequencing and RNA sequencing compared persistent Graves' disease patients with newly diagnosed Graves' disease patients. The study took place in China and was registered as a clinical trial.

The paper's findings and limits, for the study overall: Peripheral blood alone was examined, since thyroid tissue, which constituted the primary lesion, could not be accessed. Patients with persistent disease shared more public clonotypes (about 3,000) than newly diagnosed patients did (approximately 990). Lower TCR Shannon entropy and fewer highly expanded clones were observed in persistent Graves' disease patients than in newly diagnosed patients, which suggested clonal expansion. The authors acknowledged the small sample size as a limitation that may reduce accuracy. Only the TCR beta chain was sequenced and analyzed. Preferential use of TRBV28, TRBJ1-2 and TRBJ2-5 was observed in persistent disease, whereas TRBV20-1 and TRBJ2-1 were favored in newly diagnosed disease.

Library preparation used multiplex PCR. TCRdb records Illumina HiSeq 4000 as the sequencer. TCR beta libraries were built with iRepertoire HTBI primers and Arm-PCR amplification of CDR3 regions. Before sequencing, the PCR products went through gel purification. Turning to the authors' computational methods: Gene usage analysis of CDR3 amino acid clonotypes relied on the 55 to 80 TRBV and 14 TRBJ segments identified across samples. COPE and FqMerger were used to merge the filtered high-quality paired reads into contigs. BLAST was used to align contigs to the IMGT TRBV, TRBD and TRBJ reference genes, and CDR3 was defined following IMGT. Any clonotype with a frequency above 0.1% was counted as a highly expanded clone. Repertoire diversity was measured by Shannon entropy, and V-J evenness by the Gini coefficient. A clonotype was considered public if more than one individual shared it. TCRdb reanalyzed the raw reads on its own, using fastp at Q25 for trimming and MiXCR for clone calling, and kept in-frame beta chains. One record per CDR3 amino acid sequence lists the most common genes and DNA. The V and J calls shown here were made by TCRdb, not taken from the authors' results. This sample is represented by 500,000 to 700,000 distinct CDR3 sequences; about 15% of them were singletons. About 17% of the sample is taken by the ten largest.

For CDR1 and CDR2, the germline V gene (reference sequence) lists LNHDA and SQIVND. V is clipped by 5 bases and J by 2 bases, and the sequence between their germline boundaries is 25 bases long. The cysteine opens and the phenylalanine closes a CDR3 of 19 amino acids. The entry retains the CDR3 DNA only, 57 bases that are in frame from base 1. The time point label for this specimen denotes: newly diagnosed GD, antithyroid drugs for less than 3 months. For both TCR sequencing and RNA sequencing, RNA was extracted from PBMCs using TRIzol. The diagnosis of Graves' disease followed American Thyroid Association guidelines. Recruitment of patients was carried out at an endocrinology department in Xi'an, China. From each patient, around 9.3 milliliters of peripheral blood was collected into an EDTA anticoagulant tube. Ficoll Paque Plus density gradient separation was used to isolate PBMCs, and no additional T cell sorting was done. An Agilent 2100 Bioanalyzer and agarose gel were used to check RNA quality, while a NanoDrop 2000 measured RNA concentration.

In this sample, this clonotype turned up a few times. Its antigen is not yet known. Nothing much larger sits one base from this clone, and base qualities are not available. This sample was shared with a second study, whose subject was T cells in Graves' hyperthyroidism and ophthalmopathy. Drawing on the second study: Stable Graves' hyperthyroidism was defined as the absence of progression to ophthalmopathy over 18 months of follow-up. Hyperthyroidism patients were newly diagnosed, with disease duration under 2 months, and aged 18 to 65 years. Any patient with an uncontrolled infection, another autoimmune disease, pregnancy or lactation was excluded. Clinical symptoms, serum thyroxine and TRAb, thyroid ultrasound, and orbital computed tomography formed the basis for the diagnoses. The first round of RT-PCR for the TCR CDR3 was performed with the HTBI primer set and the Qiagen OneStep RT-PCR kit. Blood samples also contained most of the expanded thyroid clonotypes (frequency above 0.001), which suggests that blood repertoires may reflect thyroid immune responses. In cross-validation, a model built on a 13 V-J signature told ophthalmopathy apart from stable hyperthyroidism with approximately 90% sensitivity and approximately 81% specificity, and in testing the same model reached 80%/75%. In validation, the model predicted progression to ophthalmopathy a median of about 6.8 months before onset, with roughly 68% sensitivity and more than 72% specificity. TCR V-J signatures able to tell the groups apart were searched for in a discovery cohort of 100 patients, of whom 40 to 45 had Graves' ophthalmopathy and about 55 had stable Graves' hyperthyroidism. Prospective prediction of ophthalmopathy was tested in an independent validation cohort consisting of 18 hyperthyroidism patients and more than 15 patients who later progressed to ophthalmopathy. The 90 to 100 discovery patients were randomly split 7:3 into training and test sets. In several Graves' hyperthyroidism patients, the study also compared T-cell repertoires from thyroid tissue with T-cell repertoires from blood. Once sampling was done, hyperthyroidism patients were given methimazole at a starting dose of 30 mg daily, whereas ophthalmopathy patients were given high-dose intravenous methylprednisolone. Libraries were constructed in a second round of multiplex PCR, after which size selection and purification were carried out. Sequencing of the libraries was done on an Illumina HiSeq2000 using paired-end 100 bp reads. Raw data were processed with SOAPnuke, discarding reads with adapters, uncalled bases, mean Phred below 15, or no exact constant-primer or identifier match. COPE v1.2.5 was used to merge high-quality paired reads, and clonotypes were defined as unique nucleotide sequences. MiTCR v1.1 was used to align clonotypes to the IMGT TRBV, TRBD and TRBJ reference segments. Only V-J combinations with frequency above 0.0001, covering approximately 99% of repertoires, were analysed. The TCS score was defined as the ratio of F50 (clonal expansion) to E x V (chaos), calculated using BLOSUM62-based TCRdist between CDR3 peptides within each V-J. Welch's t-statistics and random forest reduced around 520 V-J features to under 15, which were used in a naive Bayes classifier (R e1071). No statistical method was used to set the sample size in advance, and investigators knew the group allocation. TCR Vbeta CDR3 sequencing of some 140 peripheral blood samples (roughly 43 ophthalmopathy, 75 hyperthyroidism and some 17 progressor patients) is reported in the paper.

The TCR was taken from a woman younger than 45 with Graves disease. Donor details come from another sample of the same person, matched by shared clones. Recombination connected TRBV19 to TRBJ1-5; the D segment could be TRBD1, given 5 matching bases. Specimen: peripheral blood mononuclear cells (PBMCs), collected at new diagnosis, from a patient treated with antithyroid drugs. CDR3 loop: CASSRYPQVTRAGNQPQHF. The base sequence is TGTGCCAGTAGTCGATACCCACAGGTGACTCGGGCGGGCAATCAGCCCCAGCATTTT.